A selection of T cell receptor beta chains follows, all from one sample in a study of patients and donors after allogeneic stem cell transplantation. Each CDR3 protein gets one entry after TCRdb re-called the RT-PCR reads with MiXCR. Of some 160,000 distinct CDR3 sequences listed, 24% are singletons. Specimen: blood, either unsorted or a sorted T cell fraction (not recorded which). These TCRs come from a human donor who was either an allogeneic HSCT recipient or a stem cell or donor lymphocyte infusion donor (not recorded which). It is not recorded whose cells these are; they may come from a transplant donor. CDR3s include the opening cysteine and the closing phenylalanine or tryptophan. Each record gives: J gene, CDR3 length, D gene, clone size, V gene, CDR3 protein, CDR3 DNA. A D gene is named only where the DNA matches it firmly. The size of a clone is reported for some rows only, either as once, few or many, or as a class for expanded clones.

TRBJ1-2	12	NA	few	TRBV29-1	CSVVQYNYGYTF	TGCAGCGTTGTACAGTACAACTATGGCTACACCTTC
TRBJ1-2	14	NA	NA	TRBV7-9	CASSHRVEDYGYTF	TGTGCCAGCAGCCACAGGGTCGAAGACTATGGCTACACCTTC
TRBJ2-3	16	NA	few	TRBV4-1	CASSQDLSGLGDTQYF	TGCGCCAGCAGCCAAGATTTGTCGGGCTTGGGAGATACGCAGTATTTT
TRBJ1-4	13	NA	NA	TRBV5-1	CASSKIQNEKLFF	TGCGCCAGCAGCAAGATCCAGAATGAAAAACTGTTTTTT
TRBJ1-1	13	NA	NA	TRBV5-1	CASSLGPPAEAFF	TGCGCCAGCAGCTTGGGGCCCCCGGCTGAAGCTTTCTTT
TRBJ1-1	15	NA	NA	TRBV5-1	CASSLPPGMGTEAFF	TGCGCCAGCAGCTTGCCCCCAGGGATGGGCACTGAAGCTTTCTTT
TRBJ2-7	16	TRBD2	NA	TRBV20-1	CSARERLAGVNYEQYF	TGCAGTGCTAGAGAGCGACTAGCGGGAGTGAACTACGAGCAGTACTTC
TRBJ2-3	17	NA	NA	TRBV5-8	CASSLPPSRAITDTQYF	TGTGCCAGCAGCTTGCCCCCCTCGAGGGCTATCACAGATACGCAGTATTTT
TRBJ2-1	17	NA	once	TRBV12-3/TRBV12-4	CASSLLGGPYSYNEQFF	TGTGCCAGCAGTTTATTGGGGGGGCCGTACTCCTACAATGAGCAGTTCTTC
TRBJ1-6	13	NA	many	TRBV27	CASSWLLDSPLHF	TGTGCCAGCAGTTGGCTGTTGGATTCACCCCTCCACTTT
TRBJ1-5	14	NA	NA	TRBV30	CAWSEGSTPQPQHF	TGTGCCTGGAGTGAGGGCAGTACTCCTCAGCCCCAGCATTTT
TRBJ2-1	18	TRBD2	NA	TRBV4-3	CASSQGTQAGGPGNEQFF	TGCGCCAGCAGCCAAGGGACCCAAGCGGGAGGGCCGGGGAATGAGCAGTTCTTC
TRBJ1-1	15	NA	NA	TRBV2	CASSVEDGGNTEAFF	TGTGCCAGCAGTGTTGAGGACGGAGGGAACACTGAAGCTTTCTTT
TRBJ2-3	12	NA	NA	TRBV5-5	CASSPQVDTQYF	TGTGCCAGCAGCCCCCAGGTAGATACGCAGTATTTT
TRBJ2-2	14	TRBD1	NA	TRBV5-1	CASRPDRRTGELFF	TGCGCCAGCAGGCCGGACAGGAGAACCGGGGAGCTGTTTTTT
TRBJ2-3	17	NA	NA	TRBV7-9	CASSFTPQQPVPDTQYF	TGTGCCAGCAGCTTCACCCCCCAGCAGCCGGTCCCAGATACGCAGTATTTT
TRBJ1-2	14	NA	many	TRBV20-1	CSAREQGLNYGYTF	TGCAGTGCTAGGGAGCAGGGGTTGAACTATGGCTACACCTTC
TRBJ2-3	16	TRBD2	NA	TRBV20-1	CSAPGLAGSSTDTQYF	TGCAGTGCTCCGGGACTAGCGGGCTCGAGCACAGATACGCAGTATTTT
TRBJ1-1	15	NA	few	TRBV20-1	CSARDQTPNTPEAFF	TGCAGTGCTAGAGATCAGACACCGAACACACCCGAAGCTTTCTTT
TRBJ2-1	16	NA	few	TRBV6-5	CASRLKYWEWSGEQFF	TGTGCCAGCAGACTCAAATACTGGGAGTGGAGTGGAGAGCAGTTCTTC
TRBJ2-7	13	NA	NA	TRBV5-1	CASSPREPYEQYF	TGCGCCAGCAGCCCCCGGGAGCCATACGAGCAGTACTTC